Described below is a single T cell receptor beta chain sequence and its context. What antigen it recognizes has not been identified. Base qualities were left out, and no much larger clone turns up one base away. The CDR3 regions of human TCRbeta chains were subjected to immunosequencing. The original methods were these. TCRs in the repertoires were matched against a reference library of SARS-CoV-2-specific TCRs that had been generated with the MIRA antigen-specificity platform. Breadth was defined as the fraction of unique TCRs that were SARS-CoV-2-associated, and depth was defined as the fraction of total T cells that were SARS-CoV-2-associated. Using the MIRA data, every spike-specific TCR was mapped to the spike region that the TCR reacted to and assigned to either a CD4 or a CD8 class. Log10-transformed breadth and depth values were compared by one-way ANOVA with Sidak's multiple comparisons tests. TCRdb took this table from immuneACCESS and kept in-frame rearrangements with V and J called. Such tables lack part of the clones; where checked against another copy, unresolved V genes explain under half of the gap, and the rest is unexplained. V and J calls and clone size are those listed in that table; D and trimming were worked out from the DNA. The sample table lists 80,000 or so clones, roughly 85% of them with a count of one. The top ten constitute roughly 1.6% of the sample.

The CDR3, from cysteine to phenylalanine, totals 14 residues. Of the read, only the CDR3 DNA is kept; its 42 bases are in frame from base 1. Trimming at the junction amounts to 0 bases on V and 10 bases on J, and the germline ends lie 13 bases apart. CDR1 SGDLS and CDR2 YYNGEE were looked up in the germline V gene. This sample stems from a study of T cell responses to AZD1222 COVID-19 vaccine (dated by TCRdb to about 2021). At the level of the whole study: AZD1222 recipients whose second dose came at about 4 weeks and those whose second dose came at about 12 weeks were combined into one group, since spike-specific TCR depth and breadth did not differ between the two schedules. Trial participants were enrolled by age into subgroups of 18-55, 56-69 and 70-plus years, and about 150, 27 and 61 TCR-sequenced participants, respectively, were included in these subgroups. TCR sequencing covered approximately 230 trial participants: roughly 200 given two doses of AZD1222 and about 26 given two doses of MenACWY control vaccine. Results and caveats for the whole study, not just this receptor: Spike-specific TCR breadth and depth rose significantly after two AZD1222 doses compared with day 0 and with MenACWY recipients. Vaccine-associated CD4 TCRs spanned the whole spike protein, with dominant responses in regions 160-218 and 743-854. No day 14 peak-response samples were available, so repertoires were characterized only after the peak T cell response. Most participants were white British and females outnumbered males, and the authors suggested that clonal diversity may have been underestimated. Nearly half of unique spike-specific TCRs reportedly recognized epitopes outside regions mutated in the B.1.351 and B.1.1.7 variants. Conclusions about previously exposed vaccinees are limited because only a handful of AZD1222 recipients were SARS-CoV-2 seropositive at baseline. In the small 56-69-year group, the increase in depth fell short of significance, most likely because of low power.

The time point label for this specimen denotes: baseline before first vaccination. Vaccinee samples came from UK trials COV001 and COV002, including a single-blind randomized controlled phase 2/3 trial of AZD1222 (ChAdOx1 nCoV-19) in healthy adults. For TCRbeta chain sequencing, PBMC samples were collected from trial participants at day 0 and at day 28 after the second dose. In this chain, TRBV9 is recombined with TRBJ1-4, with the identity of the D gene unclear. This receptor was taken from an adult in good health. This specimen was peripheral blood, taken on day 0 of AZD1222 vaccination. The CDR3 amino acid sequence is: CASSVGPPWGKLFF. Here is the DNA: TGTGCCAGCAGCGTAGGTCCACCTTGGGGAAAACTGTTTTTT.